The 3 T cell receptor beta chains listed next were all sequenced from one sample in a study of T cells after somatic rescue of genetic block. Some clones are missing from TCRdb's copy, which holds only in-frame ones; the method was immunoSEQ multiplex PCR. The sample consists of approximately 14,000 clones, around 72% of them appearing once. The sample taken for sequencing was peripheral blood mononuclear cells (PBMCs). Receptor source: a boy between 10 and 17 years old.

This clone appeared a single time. The CDR3 nucleotides are TGTGCCAGCAGCAGATTGACTAGCGGGGTCTACAATGAGCAGTTCTTC. The encoded protein is CASSRLTSGVYNEQFF. The rearrangement links TRBV5-4 to TRBJ2-1; 11 nucleotides agree with TRBD2. The CDR3 extends over 16 amino acids. Trimming took 4 bases from V and 3 from J; bases not matched to a gene: 6. In germline, CDR1 is SGHNT, CDR2 YYREEE (reference sequence).

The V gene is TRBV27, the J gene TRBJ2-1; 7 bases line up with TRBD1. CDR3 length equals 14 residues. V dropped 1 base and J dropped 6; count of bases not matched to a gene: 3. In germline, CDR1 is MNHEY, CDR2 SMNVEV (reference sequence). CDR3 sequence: CASSLLGGFNEQFF. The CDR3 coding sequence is TGTGCCAGCAGTTTATTAGGGGGCTTCAATGAGCAGTTCTTC.

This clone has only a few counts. The CDR3 DNA reads TGTGCCAGCAGTCTTGGGACCCTCGGCCACGAGCAGTACTTC. Translating it yields CASSLGTLGHEQYF. The V call is TRBV27, the J call TRBJ2-7, with D possibly being TRBD1 or TRBD2 (5 bases each). This CDR3 has 14 amino acids. The V gene lost 5 bases and the J gene lost 5 bases, with 16 bases spanning the gap. Germline CDR1 is MNHEY and CDR2 is SMNVEV (reference sequence).